The 20 T cell receptor beta chains listed next were all sequenced from one sample in a study of blood T cell repertoires in COVID-19. TCRdb's table, derived via immunoSEQ multiplex PCR, lists solely in-frame clones and lacks some. The data show some 140,000 clones, around 85% seen once. Sequencing was done on a sample of PBMCs or T cells enriched from blood (not recorded which). The receptor source for this set is a man aged 50-60 years who had recovered from COVID-19.

The rearrangement links TRBV14 to TRBJ1-2; the D gene is possibly TRBD1 (5 bases). The CDR3 sequence is 15 residues long. CDR1 and CDR2 from the germline V gene are SGHDN and FVKESK. V shed 1 base and J shed 4 bases, with 13 bases lying between them. CDR3 nucleotides: TGTGCCAGCAGCCAAGTAGGCAGGGAACGCTATGGCTACACCTTC. Amino acids: CASSQVGRERYGYTF.

This sequence joins TRBV30 and TRBJ2-3, with 8 bases identical to TRBD2. The CDR3 length is 15 residues. The germline CDR1 and CDR2 sequences are GTSNPN and SVGIG (reference sequence). The junction had 7 bases not matched to a gene; V was cut back by 4 bases and J by 1 base. This chain's CDR3 is CAWTPGGGGTDTQYF. The CDR3 DNA is TGTGCCTGGACCCCGGGGGGGGGTGGCACAGATACGCAGTATTTT.

A few counts support this clone. The chain combines TRBV5-1 with TRBJ1-2, with a tentative D call TRBD1 (6 bases). Trimming left V 6 bases short and J 1 base short, with 16 bases between. The CDR3 consists of 15 residues. CDR1 SGHRS and CDR2 YFSETQ come from the germline V gene. Here the CDR3 reads CASKFGTSVNYGYTF. In DNA, the CDR3 is TGCGCCAGCAAGTTCGGGACATCGGTTAACTATGGCTACACCTTC.

The V gene is TRBV10-1, the J gene TRBJ1-4; 11 bases match TRBD1. The ends lost 11 bases at V and 0 bases at J; junction bases unmatched: 11. The V gene's germline CDR1 is WNHNN and CDR2 SYGVQD (reference sequence). This CDR3 contains 17 residues. CDR3 nucleotides: TGCGCCTTCCCACGGACAGGGGGCGTCACAACTAATGAAAAACTGTTTTTT. It encodes CAFPRTGGVTTNEKLFF.

The chain is built from TRBV23-1 and TRBJ1-6, with D possibly matching TRBD1 (6 bases). TRBV23-1 has ORF status, its function being uncertain. This CDR3 has 17 amino acids. Trimming pared 4 bases from V and 3 bases from J, leaving 16 bases between. CDR3 in DNA: TGCGCCAGCAGTCGCACTATGGGACATTGCTATAATTCACCCCTCCACTTT. This sequence encodes CASSRTMGHCYNSPLHF.

This chain uses TRBV7-2 with TRBJ2-5, with TRBD2 matching 10 bases. The length of the CDR3 is 14 residues. Trimming at V came to 6 bases and at J to 5 bases, leaving 6 bases not matched to a gene. Germline CDR1 and CDR2: SGHTA and FQGNSA. The CDR3: CASSKRGGMETQYF. CDR3 DNA: TGTGCCAGCAGTAAGCGGGGGGGCATGGAGACCCAGTACTTC.

This clone was picked up a small number of times. The chain links TRBV12-5 to TRBJ1-5; 7 bases agree with TRBD1. The CDR3 totals 17 residues. Germline trimming cut 6 bases from V and 3 bases from J; bases unmatched to any gene: 14. Germline loops: CDR1 LGHNT, CDR2 FRNRAP. The CDR3 spells CASGLDRDPPLNQPQHF. Here the CDR3 DNA reads TGTGCTAGTGGCCTTGACAGGGACCCCCCCCTCAATCAGCCCCAGCATTTT. The whole variable domain, remainder taken from reference TRBV12-5 and TRBJ1-5, is DARVTQTPRHKVTEMGQEVTMRCQPILGHNTVFWYRQTMMQGLELLAYFRNRAPLDDSGMPKDRFSAEMPDATLATLKIQPSEPRDSAVYFCASGLDRDPPLNQPQHFGDGTRLSIL.

The chain employs TRBV11-2 and TRBJ2-1; 14 bases match TRBD2. With 5 bases clipped from V and 2 bases from J, the junction kept 2 bases outside the gene matches. Germline lookup yields CDR1 SGHAT and CDR2 FQNNGV. CDR3 length equals 16 residues. For the CDR3, the DNA is TGTGCCAGCAGCCTGGGACTAGCGGGGGCCTACAATGAGCAGTTCTTC. As protein: CASSLGLAGAYNEQFF.

The count of this clone is one. Here the CDR3 DNA reads TGCGCCAGCAGCTCAGGAGGGGCCTCCTACGAGCAGTACTTC. It is translated as CASSSGGASYEQYF. The rearrangement joins TRBV5-1 to TRBJ2-7; tentative D call: TRBD2 (6 bases). Germline CDR1 and CDR2: SGHRS and YFSETQ. This CDR3 spans 14 amino acids. Trimming removed 3 bases at V and 0 bases at J, with 10 bases between.

The rearrangement links TRBV19 to TRBJ1-4; 7 nucleotides agree with TRBD1. Losses at the gene ends were 6 bases for V and 0 bases for J; bases not matched to a gene: 7. From germline, CDR1 is LNHDA and CDR2 SQIVND (reference sequence). The CDR3 sequence is 16 residues long. DNA of the CDR3: TGTGCCAGTAGCCCGGGACAGCTTGCAACTAATGAAAAACTGTTTTTT. Protein sequence: CASSPGQLATNEKLFF.

This clone was detected a few times. The genes are TRBV12-3 or TRBV12-4 and TRBJ1-2, with D perhaps matching TRBD1 (5 bases). The CDR3 loop spans 13 amino acids. V lost 4 bases and J 8 bases, leaving 14 bases between the germline ends. CDR3 sequence reads: CASSSRTYGGYTF. DNA of the CDR3: TGTGCCAGCAGTTCGAGGACATATGGGGGCTACACCTTC.

The gene calls are TRBV24-1 and TRBJ2-2; a weak D match, TRBD1 (5 bases). The V and J ends lost 7 bases and 4 bases respectively, with 18 bases between them. The germline gives CDR1 KGHDR, CDR2 SFDVKD. The CDR3 contains 16 residues. CDR3 region: CATSGPEGAGTGELFF. The CDR3 region has the DNA TGTGCCACCAGCGGTCCGGAAGGGGCTGGCACCGGGGAGCTGTTTTTT.

This clone was seen once. The chain joins TRBV30 to TRBJ1-6; D might be TRBD1 (6 bases). V was cut by 2 bases and J by 9 bases, with 14 bases left in between. The germline CDR1 and CDR2 sequences are GTSNPN and SVGIG (reference sequence). The CDR3 is made up of 14 amino acids. CDR3 sequence (DNA): TGTGCCTGGAGTAGTTTAGGGACAAGTTCACCCCTCCACTTT. Its translation is CAWSSLGTSSPLHF.

The V and J genes are TRBV7-2 and TRBJ2-3; D is ambiguous. This CDR3 has 12 residues. V was pared by 6 bases and J by 0 bases, with 4 bases between. Germline CDR1 SGHTA, CDR2 FQGNSA. As DNA, the CDR3 is TGTGCCAGCAGATCGAGCACAGATACGCAGTATTTT. Protein: CASRSSTDTQYF.

The CDR3 nucleotides read TGTGCCAGCATAATAGGGAGGACTGAAGCTTTCTTT. This sequence encodes CASIIGRTEAFF. The rearrangement links TRBV2 to TRBJ1-1; the D is unclear. Germline loops: CDR1 SNHLY, CDR2 FYNNEI. Trimming took 7 bases from V and 5 from J, leaving 11 bases between them. The CDR3 spans 12 residues. Looking up the rest from reference TRBV2 and TRBJ1-1 gives the full variable domain: EPEVTQTPSHQVTQMGQEVILRCVPISNHLYFYWYRQILGQKVEFLVSFYNNEISEKSEIFDDQFSVERPDGSNFTLKIRSTKLEDSAMYFCASIIGRTEAFFGQGTRLTVV.

This clone has just a few counts. The chain carries TRBV12-3 or TRBV12-4 and TRBJ1-1; D gene uncertain. Deletions cut 6 bases from V and 1 base from J, with 9 bases between. The CDR3 runs to 13 residues. CDR3 bases: TGTGCCAGCAGATGGAGCGGGAACACTGAAGCTTTCTTT. As protein: CASRWSGNTEAFF.

DNA of the CDR3: TGTGCCAGCAGCGAGGGGACAGGGAAGAAGGGCTACACCTTC. The encoded protein is CASSEGTGKKGYTF. The V call is TRBV9, the J call TRBJ1-2, with TRBD1 matching over 9 bases. The trim removed 3 bases at V and 8 bases at J, leaving 8 bases unmatched. Germline lookup yields CDR1 SGDLS and CDR2 YYNGEE. This CDR3 is 14 amino acids long.

The rearrangement links TRBV6-4 to TRBJ1-1, with a weak D call TRBD1 (6 bases). The V gene lost 4 bases and the J gene lost 6 bases, with 15 bases spanning the gap. Germline V gene lookup returns CDR1 MRHNA and CDR2 SNTAGT. CDR3 length equals 14 residues. CDR3 region: CASSAQQGSPEAFF. CDR3 DNA sequence: TGTGCCAGCAGTGCCCAACAGGGCTCCCCTGAAGCTTTCTTT.

Here the CDR3 reads CASSLEAGAQHF. The CDR3 DNA sequence: TGTGCCAGCAGCTTAGAGGCGGGAGCCCAGCATTTT. The gene calls are TRBV7-2 and TRBJ1-5; D gene ambiguous. V lost 1 base, J lost 11 bases, and 9 bases lay in between. Germline values: CDR1 SGHTA, CDR2 FQGNSA. This CDR3 is 12 amino acids long.

This chain links TRBV7-9 with TRBJ2-1; TRBD2 agrees at 12 bases. This CDR3 comprises 17 residues. The V gene end was trimmed by 2 bases and the J gene end by 9 bases; junction bases not matched to a gene: 11. The germline V gene has CDR1 SEHNR and CDR2 FQNEAQ (reference sequence). As DNA, the CDR3 is TGTGCCAGCAGCTTATTTGGGACGGCGGGACTAGCGGGTGAGCAGTTCTTC. The encoded protein is CASSLFGTAGLAGEQFF.